The source of this T cell receptor (beta chain) is a study of blood T cell repertoires in COVID-19. Whole-study context: The cDNA or gDNA used as material had been derived from T cells, B-cell-depleted T cells, or PBMCs.

CDR1 is MNHEY, CDR2 SVGAGI, per germline. The CDR3 length is 13 residues. V lost 7 bases, J lost 2 bases, and 11 bases lay in between. As originally analysed: Using reference gene primer amplification, nucleated cell counts were estimated. Profiling relied on immunoSEQ multiplex PCR, and the TCRdb table lists in-frame clones only, not all of them. V, J and clone size are taken as reported in that table, and D and trimming were inferred from the DNA itself. The sample has some 170,000 clones, approximately 88% seen once. The rearrangement links TRBV6-5 to TRBJ1-1; maybe TRBD1 (5 bases). The specimen was peripheral blood. The sequence was collected from an elderly woman with active or convalescent COVID-19. The CDR3 here is CASNRQRNTEAFF. The DNA of the CDR3 is TGTGCCAGCAATAGACAGAGAAACACTGAAGCTTTCTTT.